This note documents a single T cell receptor (beta chain) sequence. The antigen is undetermined. The data were taken from a study of T cells after posttransplantation cyclophosphamide. Method: immunoSEQ multiplex PCR; TCRdb's copy keeps in-frame clones and lacks some. Found here are tens of thousands of clones, approximately 98% of them singletons; the top ten hold roughly 0.13%. Study observations and caveats: After PTCy, TRB diversity resembled that of CNI/methotrexate controls. TRB overlap between skin or GI tissue T cells and blood was limited.

The naive gate required viable CD3+CD4+ or CD3+CD8+ cells with CCR7+CD45RA+CD45RO-CD95-CD27+CD28+ phenotype. This TCR was recovered from a middle-aged man in good health, CMV-negative, and a related stem cell transplant donor. Material: naive CD4+ T cells sorted from PBMCs.

The CDR3, as DNA: TGTGCCAGCAGCCTAAGGTACAGGGGAAGCACAGATACGCAGTATTTT. As protein: CASSLRYRGSTDTQYF. This chain joins TRBV7-3 and TRBJ2-3; 7 bases map to TRBD1. Trimming took 5 bases from V and 0 from J; bases not matched to a gene: 8. This CDR3 is 16 amino acids long. The germline gives CDR1 SGHTA, CDR2 FQGTGA.